The clone carrying this T cell receptor beta chain was seen a few times. Profiling relied on immunoSEQ multiplex PCR, and the TCRdb table lists in-frame clones only, not all of them. The table lists tens of thousands of clones, 70% to 80% of them singletons, with around 21% in the top ten. This CDR3 spans 13 amino acids. V was trimmed by 3 bases and J by 9 bases, leaving 9 bases between them. Germline CDR1 and CDR2: LGHNA and YSLEER. These data are taken from a study of T cell responses to AZD1222 COVID-19 vaccine. This sample comprised peripheral blood, obtained on day 0 of AZD1222 vaccination. J is TRBJ1-6 and V is TRBV4-3; D gene uncertain. The receptor was derived from an adult in good health. DNA for the CDR3: TGCGCCAGCAGCCACGGTCGTGGTTCACCCCTCCACTTT. The encoded protein is CASSHGRGSPLHF.